In its sample, the clone carrying this TCR beta chain was seen a few times. Its antigen is unidentified. Primed by a sample-barcoded 5' primer and a J-beta primer mix, a second PCR proceeded for about 6 to 11 cycles. Using its own MiXCR run on the 5' RACE reads, TCRdb lists one record per CDR3 protein. Of approximately 830,000 distinct CDR3 sequences in the sample, about 62% are singletons; the top ten hold about 30%. These data belong to a study of blood T cells in healthy people across ages. Overall study findings and caveats: With donor CMV status unknown, expanded clonotype changes were possibly confounded. Roughly linear age-related decline in beta diversity appeared, significant by age 40. Both higher diversity and more naive CD4+ cells marked long-lived donors when set against aged donors.

Total RNA extraction produced at least 5.5 micrograms (per sample) for the study. Sequencing input: blood. The receptor was derived from a man aged 30-40 years in good health.

The CDR3 spells CASSFPGHSSYEQYF. Written as DNA, the CDR3 is TGTGCCAGCAGTTTCCCGGGACACAGCTCCTACGAGCAGTACTTC. The chain combines TRBV28 with TRBJ2-7, with TRBD1 as a possible D gene (6 bases). V was pared by 3 bases and J by 0 bases, with 12 bases between. The germline V gene encodes CDR1 MDHEN and CDR2 SYDVKM. The CDR3 sequence is 15 residues long.